The 22 T cell receptor beta chains reported below all come from one sample, sequenced in a study of tissue T cells after allogeneic stem cell transplantation. TCRdb keeps only in-frame clones here, not all; method: immunoSEQ multiplex PCR. The top ten hold less than 20% of the sample, which has 2,700 or so clones, about 70% seen once. Steroid-refractory graft-versus-host disease after allogeneic hematopoietic cell transplant qualified adults for prospective research-autopsy enrollment. Material: colon tissue, obtained at autopsy. The receptors come from a male patient at least 60 years old with steroid-refractory graft-versus-host disease after an allogeneic stem cell transplant. T cells may partly derive from the graft donor.

Notes on this clone: Distinct nucleotide sequences in the sample also encode this CDR3. The rearrangement uses TRBV2 and TRBJ2-2; no reliable D call. The CDR3 spans 12 residues. V dropped 3 bases and J dropped 5 bases, with 4 bases sitting between them. The germline V gene encodes CDR1 SNHLY and CDR2 FYNNEI. CDR3 in amino acids: CASSDNTGELFF. The CDR3 DNA is TGTGCCAGCAGTGACAATACCGGGGAGCTGTTTTTT. Full variable domain (remainder filled in from reference TRBV2 and TRBJ2-2): EPEVTQTPSHQVTQMGQEVILRCVPISNHLYFYWYRQILGQKVEFLVSFYNNEISEKSEIFDDQFSVERPDGSNFTLKIRSTKLEDSAMYFCASSDNTGELFFGEGSRLTVL.

This clone was observed a single time. V and J are TRBV28 and TRBJ2-7, with TRBD2 as a possible D gene (6 bases). Between the trimmed V and J ends, which lost 6 bases and 4 bases, there was a span of 16 bases. This CDR3 comprises 14 residues. Germline CDR1 and CDR2: MDHEN and SYDVKM. CDR3 region: CASRQRNGGYEQYF. The CDR3 DNA sequence: TGTGCCAGCAGGCAACGGAACGGGGGATACGAGCAGTACTTC.

The chain joins TRBV27 to TRBJ2-5, with TRBD1 matching over 10 bases. With V trimmed by 8 bases and J by 2 bases, 5 bases remained unmatched. The CDR3 contains 14 residues. Germline CDR1 and CDR2: MNHEY and SMNVEV (reference sequence). The chain's CDR3 is CASGRDRGQETQYF. CDR3 coding DNA: TGTGCCAGCGGCCGGGACAGGGGACAAGAGACCCAGTACTTC.

A few counts support this clone. The V gene is TRBV29-1, the J gene TRBJ2-3; 7 positions agree with TRBD1. Trimming removed 4 bases from V and 3 bases from J; junction bases left unmatched: 4. CDR3 length equals 13 residues. Germline CDR1 SQVTM, CDR2 ANQGSEA. This CDR3 reads CSVVQGWTDTQYF. The CDR3 DNA sequence: TGCAGCGTTGTACAGGGGTGGACAGATACGCAGTATTTT.

The rearrangement joins TRBV18 to TRBJ1-6; no reliable D call. Germline CDR1 KGHSH, CDR2 LQKENI. This CDR3 is 16 amino acids long. The germline V and J ends were trimmed by 2 bases and 0 bases, with 8 bases remaining between them. CDR3 DNA: TGTGCCAGCTCACCAAGCCAGAGCTCCTATAATTCACCCCTCCACTTT. Translation gives CASSPSQSSYNSPLHF. The variable domain in full, completed from reference TRBV18 and TRBJ1-6, reads NAGVMQNPRHLVRRRGQEARLRCSPMKGHSHVYWYRQLPEEGLKFMVYLQKENIIDESGMPKERFSAEFPKEGPSILRIQQVVRGDSAAYFCASSPSQSSYNSPLHFGNGTRLTVT.

This clone was seen only a few times. The V and J genes are TRBV7-2 and TRBJ1-4, with 7 bases lining up with TRBD1. The J segment lost 4 bases and the V segment lost 4 bases, leaving 9 bases of the junction unmatched. The CDR3 has 16 residues. The germline gives CDR1 SGHTA, CDR2 FQGNSA. The CDR3 bases are TGTGCCAGCAGCTCGTCAGCGACAGGGCTTAATGAAAAACTGTTTTTT. Encoded protein: CASSSSATGLNEKLFF.

The chain joins TRBV4-2 to TRBJ1-4; tentatively, D is TRBD1 (5 bases). The CDR3 covers 14 residues. Trimming removed 6 bases at V and 4 bases at J, with 12 bases between. The germline CDR1 and CDR2 sequences are LGHNA and YNFKEQ. The CDR3 nucleotides are TGTGCCAGCAGTGATGGGACTGATAATGAAAAACTGTTTTTT. It is translated as CASSDGTDNEKLFF.

In DNA, the CDR3 is TGTGCCAGCATTACTAGGGGGGACAGCCTGTATAATTCACCCCTCCACTTT. Amino acid sequence: CASITRGDSLYNSPLHF. This rearrangement joins TRBV27 to TRBJ1-6, with TRBD1 identical over 7 bases. The CDR3 spans 17 residues. V shed 7 bases, J shed 4 bases, and the junction held 13 bases outside the gene matches. CDR1 and CDR2 (germline): MNHEY, SMNVEV (reference sequence).

The chain is built from TRBV27 and TRBJ1-2; D possibly corresponds to TRBD1 (5 bases). Trimming cost V 5 bases and J 6 bases, with 13 bases left between them. The CDR3 has 13 amino acids. Looked up from germline, CDR1 is MNHEY and CDR2 is SMNVEV (reference sequence). The CDR3 region has the DNA TGTGCCAGCAGTCAGACCCAGGGAAATGGCTACACCTTC. Its protein is CASSQTQGNGYTF.

In this sample, this clone is large. This chain joins TRBV7-2 and TRBJ1-1; no definite D call. CDR1 and CDR2 from the germline V gene are SGHTA and FQGNSA. The CDR3 spans 15 residues. Trimming took 0 bases from V and 6 from J, leaving 14 bases between them. The CDR3 coding sequence is TGTGCCAGCAGCTTAGCGATGGCGTCGAGCGCTGAAGCTTTCTTT. The encoded protein is CASSLAMASSAEAFF. Variable domain in full (rest from reference TRBV7-2 and TRBJ1-1): GAGVSQSPSNKVTEKGKDVELRCDPISGHTALYWYRQSLGQGLEFLIYFQGNSAPDKSGLPSDRFSAERTGGSVSTLTIQRTQQEDSAVYLCASSLAMASSAEAFFGQGTRLTVV.

In regard to this clone: At one end the junction does not follow the germline gene, possibly because of a read error. This chain connects TRBV28 to TRBJ1-3, with TRBD1 matching 7 bases. The length of the CDR3 is 14 residues. CDR1 MDHEN and CDR2 SYDVKM come from the germline V gene. The CDR3, as DNA: TGTGCCAGCAGGTCAGGGGGGTCTGTAAACACCATATATTTT. Protein sequence: CASRSGGSVNTIYF. Using reference TRBV28 and TRBJ1-3 for the parts outside the CDR3, the full variable domain is DVKVTQSSRYLVKRTGEKVFLECVQDMDHENMFWYRQDPGLGLRLIYFSYDVKMKEKGDIPEGYSVSREKKERFSLILESASTNQTSMYLCASRSGGSVNTIYFGEGSWLTVV.

V usage is TRBV10-3 and J usage is TRBJ1-1, with D tentatively TRBD1 (5 bases). The V gene lost 3 bases and the J gene lost 1 base, with 9 bases spanning the gap. CDR1 is ENHRY, CDR2 SYGVKD, per germline. The CDR3 is made up of 14 amino acids. CDR3 sequence reads: CAISEGHQNTEAFF. In nucleotides, the CDR3 is TGTGCCATCAGTGAAGGACACCAGAACACTGAAGCTTTCTTT.

This clone was seen a few times. The chain couples TRBV11-3 to TRBJ2-3, with TRBD2 as a possible D gene (6 bases). The CDR3 has 16 residues. CDR1 SGHNT and CDR2 YENEEA come from the germline V gene. V lost 4 bases and J lost 1, with 15 bases in between. CDR3 region: CASSSSRERGTDTQYF. CDR3 nucleotide sequence: TGTGCCAGCAGCTCCAGCAGGGAGCGGGGCACAGATACGCAGTATTTT.

This chain connects TRBV5-1 to TRBJ1-4; 7 nucleotides align to TRBD1. In germline, CDR1 is SGHRS, CDR2 YFSETQ. V lost 4 bases, J lost 1 base, and 4 bases stayed unmatched. The length of the CDR3 is 15 residues. As DNA, the CDR3 is TGCGCCAGCAGCGTAAACAGGGGAACTAATGAAAAACTGTTTTTT. It translates to CASSVNRGTNEKLFF.

The chain links TRBV20-1 to TRBJ1-2; D is uncertain. From germline, CDR1 is DFQATT and CDR2 SNEGSKA (reference sequence). V lost 3 bases, J lost 7 bases, and 0 bases lay in between. The CDR3 consists of 8 residues. The CDR3 reads CSASGYTF. In nucleotides, the CDR3 is TGCAGTGCTAGTGGCTACACCTTC.

This clone was counted a single time. The V and J genes are TRBV9 and TRBJ1-2; D uncertain. Trimming took off 0 bases at V and 0 bases at J, with 9 bases between the two ends. The CDR3 is 15 residues long. Per the germline V gene, CDR1 is SGDLS and CDR2 is YYNGEE. CDR3 region: CASSVAPGANYGYTF. For the CDR3, the DNA is TGTGCCAGCAGCGTAGCTCCAGGAGCTAACTATGGCTACACCTTC.

The gene calls are TRBV5-1 and TRBJ2-6; 8 nucleotides agree with TRBD1. CDR1 is SGHRS, CDR2 YFSETQ, per germline. The CDR3 sequence is 17 residues long. V shed 1 base and J 1 base; nucleotides not matched to a gene: 4. The CDR3 reads CASSLQGARSGANVLTF. The CDR3 DNA reads as TGCGCCAGCAGCTTGCAGGGGGCGCGATCTGGGGCCAACGTCCTGACTTTC. Looking up the rest from reference TRBV5-1 and TRBJ2-6 gives the full variable domain: KAGVTQTPRYLIKTRGQQVTLSCSPISGHRSVSWYQQTPGQGLQFLFEYFSETQRNKGNFPGRFSGRQFSNSRSEMNVSTLELGDSALYLCASSLQGARSGANVLTFGAGSRLTVL.

This chain joins TRBV2 and TRBJ2-3; D perhaps matches TRBD2 (5 bases). Trimming shortened V by 3 bases and J by 4 bases, and 20 bases separated the two germline ends. This CDR3 has 17 amino acids. CDR1 and CDR2 (germline): SNHLY, FYNNEI. CDR3 amino acids: CASSDWSQRESSDTQYF. The CDR3 nucleotides read TGTGCCAGCAGTGATTGGTCCCAGAGGGAGAGCTCAGATACGCAGTATTTT.

This clone was seen more than once but under ten times. V is TRBV5-6 and J is TRBJ1-2; D gene ambiguous. V dropped 0 bases and J dropped 5 bases, with 5 bases sitting between them. The germline gives CDR1 SGHDT, CDR2 YYEEEE. CDR3 length equals 12 residues. The CDR3 here is CASSLARYGYTF. The CDR3 DNA is TGTGCCAGCAGCTTGGCAAGGTATGGCTACACCTTC.

V usage is TRBV19 and J usage is TRBJ1-5; D call uncertain. There are 15 residues in the CDR3. V was cut by 7 bases and J by 4 bases, with 17 bases left in between. The germline gives CDR1 LNHDA, CDR2 SQIVND (reference sequence). The CDR3 loop reads CASTLIVGSNQPQHF. The DNA of the CDR3 is TGTGCCAGTACCTTAATCGTCGGGAGTAATCAGCCCCAGCATTTT. The complete variable domain, with remaining parts taken from reference TRBV19 and TRBJ1-5, reads DGGITQSPKYLFRKEGQNVTLSCEQNLNHDAMYWYRQDPGQGLRLIYYSQIVNDFQKGDIAEGYSVSREKKESFPLTVTSAQKNPTAFYLCASTLIVGSNQPQHFGDGTRLSIL.

By share of the sample, this clone is large. CDR3 in DNA: TGTGCCAGCAGCTTATATAGGCTAGATGAAAAACTGTTTTTT. This encodes CASSLYRLDEKLFF. The V gene is TRBV7-2, the J gene TRBJ1-4, with D uncertain. This CDR3 comprises 14 residues. The ends were cut back, 2 bases at V and 6 bases at J, with 10 bases in the middle. Germline V gene lookup returns CDR1 SGHTA and CDR2 FQGNSA. The complete variable domain, with remaining parts taken from reference TRBV7-2 and TRBJ1-4, reads GAGVSQSPSNKVTEKGKDVELRCDPISGHTALYWYRQSLGQGLEFLIYFQGNSAPDKSGLPSDRFSAERTGGSVSTLTIQRTQQEDSAVYLCASSLYRLDEKLFFGSGTQLSVL.

The chain couples TRBV6-4 to TRBJ1-6, with no clear D. The CDR3 is 13 residues long. Germline assignment: CDR1 MRHNA and CDR2 SNTAGT. Trimming pared 4 bases from V and 6 bases from J, leaving 7 bases between. The CDR3 DNA reads TGTGCCAGCAGTGTCGACCCTAATTCACCCCTCCACTTT. Translating gives CASSVDPNSPLHF.